Sequencing of this T cell receptor (beta chain) was carried out in a study of human T cells and chemical hapten exposure. Study overall: Sensitization employed 2% DPC on around 2 cm by around 2 cm of upper inner arm skin. Study-level results: Significantly greater numbers of large CDR3 similarity clusters came from expanded TCRs than from controls.

There are a few counts of this clonotype. Its cognate antigen is unknown. The sample's time point: patch test 3, about 24 weeks after DPC sensitization. Treatment defined: therapeutic diphenylcyclopropenone sensitization with weekly scalp DPC. Prior to each patch test being applied, blood was drawn. The donor pool consisted of alopecia patients aged 18 to 70 years, considered suitable for DPC. MiXCR was run by TCRdb on the RACE reads, yielding one entry per CDR3 protein. In the table there are about 190,000 distinct CDR3 sequences, about 25% of which are singletons. This TCR derives from a woman aged 40 to 49 with alopecia areata. Some clones in this sample may be carry-over from other donors' samples. Sample: whole blood, taken in connection with sensitization to the hapten diphenylcyclopropenone (DPC).

The CDR3 region is CASRVAGPGELFF. In DNA, the CDR3 is TGTGCCAGCAGAGTTGCTGGCCCCGGGGAGCTGTTTTTT. This rearrangement joins TRBV12-3 or TRBV12-4 to TRBJ2-2; D is unclear. This CDR3 has 13 residues. The V end was cut by 6 bases, the J end by 6 bases, with 11 bases between.